This TCR beta chain is from a study of cytomegalovirus exposure and HLA in healthy donors. Overall study findings and caveats: In an earlier analysis, about 87% or about 30%: the productive usage of most TCR beta V segments.

About this clone itself: Its specificity is unknown.

V gave up 6 bases and J gave up 3 bases; unmatched junction bases: 7. CDR3 size: 15 residues. Germline V gives CDR1 MDHEN, CDR2 SYDVKM. It was with 60 Vbeta and 13 Jbeta primers that the PCR ran. Data came from immunoSEQ multiplex PCR; TCRdb stores just in-frame clones and leaves some out. The repertoire includes around 95,000 clones, roughly 82% of them detected once, and more than 3% sits in the top ten. The sequenced material came from PBMCs. V and J are TRBV28 and TRBJ1-5; 8 bases line up with TRBD1. The source is a man aged 25 to 40 in good health and CMV-seropositive. The CDR3 DNA is TGTGCCAGCAGGTCCAGGGGGCCCGACAATCAGCCCCAGCATTTT. It translates to CASRSRGPDNQPQHF.